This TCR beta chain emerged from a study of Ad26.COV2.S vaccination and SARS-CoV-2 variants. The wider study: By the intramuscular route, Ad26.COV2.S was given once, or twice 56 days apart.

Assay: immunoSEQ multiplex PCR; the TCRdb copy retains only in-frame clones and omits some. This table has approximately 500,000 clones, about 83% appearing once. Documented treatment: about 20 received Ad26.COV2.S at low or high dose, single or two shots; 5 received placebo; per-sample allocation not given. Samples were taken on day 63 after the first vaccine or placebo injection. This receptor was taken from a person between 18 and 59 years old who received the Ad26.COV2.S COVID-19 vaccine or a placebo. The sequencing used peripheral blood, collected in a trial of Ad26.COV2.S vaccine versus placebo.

CDR3 residues: CASSPRAGTGLSFVGYTF. The CDR3 DNA reads TGTGCCAGCAGTCCACGAGCCGGGACAGGGCTTAGTTTTGTTGGCTACACCTTC. This chain links TRBV6-6 with TRBJ1-2; 9 bases fit TRBD1. CDR1 and CDR2 (germline): MNHNY, SVGAGI (reference sequence). V was clipped by 5 bases and J by 7 bases; unmatched bases: 20. The CDR3 loop spans 18 amino acids.